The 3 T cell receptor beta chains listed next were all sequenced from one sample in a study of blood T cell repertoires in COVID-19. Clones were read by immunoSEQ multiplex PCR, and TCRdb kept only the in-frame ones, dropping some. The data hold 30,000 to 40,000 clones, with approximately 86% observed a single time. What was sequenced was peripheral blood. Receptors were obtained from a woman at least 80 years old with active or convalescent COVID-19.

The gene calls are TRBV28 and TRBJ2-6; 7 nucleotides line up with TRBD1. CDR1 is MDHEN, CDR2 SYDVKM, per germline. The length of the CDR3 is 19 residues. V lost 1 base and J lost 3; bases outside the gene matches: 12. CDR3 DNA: TGTGCCAGCAGTTTATTGGGTGGCGCAGGGGGTCTTGGGGCCAACGTCCTGACTTTC. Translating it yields CASSLLGGAGGLGANVLTF.

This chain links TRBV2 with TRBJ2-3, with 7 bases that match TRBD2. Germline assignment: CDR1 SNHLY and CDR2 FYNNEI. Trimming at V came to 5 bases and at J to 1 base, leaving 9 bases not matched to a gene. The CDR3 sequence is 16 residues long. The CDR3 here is CASSFGLAGGTDTQYF. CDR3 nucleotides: TGTGCCAGCAGTTTCGGCTTGGCGGGGGGCACAGATACGCAGTATTTT.

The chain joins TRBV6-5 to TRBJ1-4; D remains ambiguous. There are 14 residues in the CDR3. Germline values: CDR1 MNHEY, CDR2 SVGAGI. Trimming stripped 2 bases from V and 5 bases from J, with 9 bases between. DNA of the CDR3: TGTGCCAGCAGTTACGGGAGGGTGAATGAAAAACTGTTTTTT. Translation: CASSYGRVNEKLFF.